This T cell receptor beta chain was sequenced in a study of T cells expressing NK-cell markers. The study's findings and limits: In roughly 6 donors, dominant CD3+CD56+NKG2C+ clones formed roughly 1.0-7.0% of CD8+ cells.

With the 5' RACE reads reprocessed, TCRdb shows one record per CDR3 protein and no DNA. This repertoire includes about 150,000 distinct CDR3 sequences. Germline V CDR1 and CDR2: SNHLY, FYNNEI. CDR3 length: 16 residues. On this clonotype itself: What it binds is not known.

This chain connects TRBV2 to TRBJ1-6; as DNA is missing, the TRBD1 call by TCRdb cannot be tested. The sample consisted of blood T cells: a sorted CD56 or NKG2C T cell subset, CD4+ or CD8+ T cells, or bulk PBMC T cells (not recorded which). The TCR comes from a woman aged 50 to 60 in good health. The CDR3 sequence is CASTTQGWQINSPLHF.